This T cell receptor beta chain was retrieved from a study of preoperative IRX-2 immunotherapy in early breast cancer. Regarding treatment: preoperative locoregional IRX-2 cytokine immunotherapy. Only in-frame clones appear in the TCRdb table, and some are missing; sequencing was by immunoSEQ multiplex PCR. The sample yields 35,000 to 55,000 clones, just under 95% seen once. Germline V gene lookup returns CDR1 SGHKS and CDR2 YYEKEE (reference sequence). With 5 bases removed from V and 3 bases from J, the gap between germline ends came to 18 bases. This CDR3 has 15 residues. Here the sequenced sample was tumor tissue, taken after IRX-2 immunotherapy. V usage is TRBV5-5 and J usage is TRBJ2-7; D is unresolved. The TCR comes from a human donor with breast cancer. CDR3 region: CASRESGRPVYEQYF. In DNA form, the CDR3 reads TGTGCCAGCAGAGAAAGTGGCAGGCCGGTCTACGAGCAGTACTTC.